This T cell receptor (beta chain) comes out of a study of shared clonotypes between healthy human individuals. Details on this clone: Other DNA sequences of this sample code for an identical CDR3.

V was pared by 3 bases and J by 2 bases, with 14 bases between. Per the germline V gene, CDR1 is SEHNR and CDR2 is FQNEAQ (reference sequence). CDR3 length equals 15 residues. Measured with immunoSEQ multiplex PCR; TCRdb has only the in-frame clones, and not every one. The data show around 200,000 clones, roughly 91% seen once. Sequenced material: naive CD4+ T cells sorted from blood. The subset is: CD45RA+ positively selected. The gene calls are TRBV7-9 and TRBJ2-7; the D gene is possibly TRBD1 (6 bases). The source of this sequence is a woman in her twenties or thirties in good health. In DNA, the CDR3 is TGTGCCAGCAGCTTGCCGGGACAAGGCCCCTACGAGCAGTACTTC. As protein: CASSLPGQGPYEQYF.